This T cell receptor (beta chain) was profiled in a study of control samples from healthy donors and cancer patients. This CDR3 region has 14 residues. Per the germline V gene, CDR1 is LNHNV and CDR2 is YYDKDF (reference sequence). Trimming took off 9 bases at V and 5 bases at J, with 16 bases between the two ends. Produced via immunoSEQ multiplex PCR; TCRdb's table is partial and in-frame only. The table has 90,000 or so clones, more than 85% seen once. This sequence originates from a woman aged 45-65 years in good health. J is TRBJ1-4 and V is TRBV15; D might be TRBD1 (5 bases). Source material: blood. CDR3 coding DNA: TGTGCCACTCAATTAAGGGGCCTAAATGAAAAACTGTTTTTT. Translation gives CATQLRGLNEKLFF.